This T cell receptor beta chain was sequenced in a study of Graves' ophthalmopathy and Graves' hyperthyroidism. Amplified TCR beta CDR3 regions were obtained using RNA transcripts as template. HTBI-primed RT-PCR formed the first round, and a multiplex PCR formed the second. Using its own MiXCR run on the multiplex PCR reads, TCRdb lists one record per CDR3 protein. The sample contains 450,000 to 600,000 distinct CDR3 sequences, less than 40% of which appear only once. This clonotype was counted ten times or more. From germline, CDR1 is SQVTM and CDR2 ANQGSEA. CDR3 length: 12 residues. The V end lost 7 bases, the J end lost 4 bases, and 13 bases lay between the germline ends.

Sequences were obtained from peripheral blood or thyroid tissue (not recorded which). This chain connects TRBV29-1 to TRBJ1-1; perhaps TRBD1 as D (5 bases). The receptor was derived from an adult man with Graves' hyperthyroidism. CDR3 coding DNA: TGCAGCGCAACAGTGGGGGGCACTGAAGCTTTCTTT. As protein: CSATVGGTEAFF.